What follows are 5 T cell receptor beta chains derived from one specimen sequenced in a study of OX40 agonist ivuxolimab in advanced cancers. Generated by immunoSEQ multiplex PCR, the TCRdb table keeps only in-frame clones and is missing some. Here the sample spans 80,000 to 100,000 clones, roughly 87% being singletons. Source: CD4+ or CD8+ T cells sorted from blood, taken in a trial of the OX40 agonist ivuxolimab. The receptors stem from an adult with an advanced solid tumor such as melanoma, head and neck, liver or kidney cancer.

The rearrangement uses TRBV7-2 and TRBJ2-7; 9 positions agree with TRBD1. CDR3 size: 15 residues. The germline V gene encodes CDR1 SGHTA and CDR2 FQGNSA. Losses at the gene ends were 10 bases for V and 4 bases for J; bases not matched to a gene: 14. The CDR3 bases are TGTGCCACCAACAACGTGGGACAGGGTTTTTACGAGCAGTACTTC. Residues: CATNNVGQGFYEQYF.

The V gene is TRBV6-6, the J gene TRBJ2-4; D perhaps matches TRBD1 (5 bases). Looked up from germline, CDR1 is MNHNY and CDR2 is SVGAGI (reference sequence). The V end lost 0 bases, the J end lost 5 bases, and 11 bases lay between the germline ends. The CDR3 is made up of 15 amino acids. Here the CDR3 DNA reads TGTGCCAGCAGTTACTCGGTCACAGGTCAAAACATTCAGTACTTC. Amino acids: CASSYSVTGQNIQYF.

This sequence joins TRBV5-1 and TRBJ2-5; 8 nucleotides match TRBD2. The J segment lost 5 bases and the V segment lost 5 bases, leaving 5 bases of the junction unmatched. The germline V gene has CDR1 SGHRS and CDR2 YFSETQ. CDR3 size: 13 residues. The CDR3 spells CASRSLAGETQYF. The CDR3 DNA reads TGCGCCAGCAGAAGCCTAGCGGGCGAGACCCAGTACTTC.

The chain uses TRBV5-4 and TRBJ1-4; TRBD1 might be the D (6 bases). This CDR3 region has 16 residues. Germline V gene lookup returns CDR1 SGHNT and CDR2 YYREEE (reference sequence). Trimming left V 3 bases short and J 8 bases short, with 20 bases between. The CDR3 nucleotides read TGTGCCAGCAGCTCAAACAGCGTAGGGGGACCCGAAAAACTGTTTTTT. Translating gives CASSSNSVGGPEKLFF.

The chain employs TRBV7-2 and TRBJ1-2; 7 bases fit TRBD1. Losses at the gene ends were 5 bases for V and 1 base for J; bases not matched to a gene: 13. Germline loops: CDR1 SGHTA, CDR2 FQGNSA. The CDR3 sequence is 17 residues long. The CDR3 loop reads CASSTITGAAINYGYTF. CDR3 sequence (DNA): TGTGCCAGCAGCACCATCACAGGGGCCGCGATTAACTATGGCTACACCTTC.